The 29 T cell receptor beta chains given below trace back to one sample, sequenced in a study of blood T cell repertoires in COVID-19. Produced via immunoSEQ multiplex PCR; TCRdb's table is partial and in-frame only. The sample holds a few hundred thousand clones; approximately 87% are singletons and the top ten take around 6.5%. The sequencing sample was made of peripheral blood. Source of these receptors: a man in his 60s with acute or convalescent COVID-19.

This clone was counted a single time. The genes are TRBV7-3 and TRBJ2-1; no reliable D call. This CDR3 has 14 amino acids. Trimming removed 2 bases from V and 6 bases from J, with 11 bases in between. Germline lookup yields CDR1 SGHTA and CDR2 FQGTGA. CDR3 nucleotides: TGTGCCAGCAGCTTAGCTCTGGAGTCCAATGAGCAGTTCTTC. This sequence encodes CASSLALESNEQFF.

J is TRBJ2-5 and V is TRBV29-1; 7 bases line up with TRBD1. The V gene's germline CDR1 is SQVTM and CDR2 ANQGSEA. The J segment lost 4 bases and the V segment lost 4 bases, leaving 6 bases of the junction unmatched. This CDR3 is built from 13 residues. The CDR3 spells CSVGQGVAETQYF. In DNA form, the CDR3 reads TGCAGCGTTGGGCAGGGGGTGGCAGAGACCCAGTACTTC.

This chain joins TRBV3-1 (or the pseudogene TRBV3-2) and TRBJ1-6, with 8 bases lining up with TRBD1. Germline CDR1 is LGHDT and CDR2 is YNNKEL (reference sequence). Trimming cost V 4 bases and J 7 bases; bases outside gene matches: 6. The CDR3 extends over 15 amino acids. In nucleotides, the CDR3 is TGTGCCAGCAGCCCGCAACAGGGGGGGAATTCACCCCTCCACTTT. This translates into CASSPQQGGNSPLHF.

The genes are TRBV19 and TRBJ1-2, with a tentative D call TRBD1 (5 bases). The CDR3 has 12 residues. Germline V lookup: CDR1 LNHDA, CDR2 SQIVND (reference sequence). V was shortened by 10 bases and J by 7 bases, with 16 bases between the two germline ends. The CDR3 spells CATGRGNTGYTF. The DNA of the CDR3 is TGTGCCACCGGGCGGGGGAATACTGGCTACACCTTC. Together with reference TRBV19 and TRBJ1-2, the CDR3 gives the full variable domain: DGGITQSPKYLFRKEGQNVTLSCEQNLNHDAMYWYRQDPGQGLRLIYYSQIVNDFQKGDIAEGYSVSREKKESFPLTVTSAQKNPTAFYLCATGRGNTGYTFGSGTRLTVV.

The rearrangement uses TRBV24-1 and TRBJ1-5; D remains unclear. The V gene lost 10 bases and the J gene lost 4 bases, with 16 bases spanning the gap. The CDR3 covers 14 residues. Germline V gene data show CDR1 as KGHDR and CDR2 as SFDVKD. This CDR3 reads CATAEGASNQPQHF. The CDR3 nucleotides are TGTGCCACTGCCGAGGGAGCTTCGAATCAGCCCCAGCATTTT.

CDR3 sequence (DNA): TGCAGCGCTACCCTTGGACTAGCAGACAACACCGGGGAGCTGTTTTTT. Translating it yields CSATLGLADNTGELFF. The chain employs TRBV29-1 and TRBJ2-2; 8 bases line up with TRBD2. This CDR3 spans 16 amino acids. V trimming: 7 bases; J trimming: 2 bases; junction bases outside the gene matches: 12. Germline V lookup: CDR1 SQVTM, CDR2 ANQGSEA.

The J gene is TRBJ2-7, the V gene TRBV5-4, with 14 bases fitting TRBD2. The CDR3 is made up of 15 amino acids. V shed 4 bases and J 7 bases; nucleotides not matched to a gene: 7. Germline CDR1 is SGHNT and CDR2 is YYREEE (reference sequence). Here the CDR3 DNA reads TGTGCCAGCAGCACCGGGACTAGCGGGAGAGGTGAGCAGTACTTC. Translation gives CASSTGTSGRGEQYF. The whole variable domain, filled in from reference TRBV5-4 and TRBJ2-7, reads ETGVTQSPTHLIKTRGQQVTLRCSSQSGHNTVSWYQQALGQGPQFIFQYYREEENGRGNFPPRFSGLQFPNYSSELNVNALELDDSALYLCASSTGTSGRGEQYFGPGTRLTVT.

The chain links TRBV19 to TRBJ1-5, with TRBD1 identical over 7 bases. Looked up from germline, CDR1 is LNHDA and CDR2 is SQIVND (reference sequence). V shed 4 bases, J shed 1 base, and the junction held 4 bases outside the gene matches. The CDR3 spans 15 residues. The CDR3: CASSRGGLSNQPQHF. The CDR3 nucleotides are TGTGCCAGTAGTAGAGGGGGCTTGAGCAATCAGCCCCAGCATTTT.

V usage is TRBV24-1 and J usage is TRBJ2-1; 8 bases line up with TRBD1. Per germline, CDR1 KGHDR and CDR2 SFDVKD. The V gene end was trimmed by 5 bases and the J gene end by 1 base; junction bases not matched to a gene: 6. The CDR3 is 16 residues long. For the CDR3, the DNA is TGTGCCACCAGTGGGACAGGGCTAATTTCCTACAATGAGCAGTTCTTC. As protein: CATSGTGLISYNEQFF.

The chain couples TRBV9 to TRBJ2-2; TRBD1 matches 7 bases. V shed 4 bases, J shed 5 bases, and the junction held 14 bases outside the gene matches. Per germline, CDR1 SGDLS and CDR2 YYNGEE. The CDR3 extends over 17 amino acids. The chain's CDR3 is CASSMHEGAPLTGELFF. The CDR3 nucleotides read TGTGCCAGCAGCATGCACGAGGGGGCGCCGCTAACCGGGGAGCTGTTTTTT. Combining the CDR3 with reference TRBV9 and TRBJ2-2 gives the whole variable domain DSGVTQTPKHLITATGQRVTLRCSPRSGDLSVYWYQQSLDQGLQFLIQYYNGEERAKGNILERFSAQQFPDLHSELNLSSLELGDSALYFCASSMHEGAPLTGELFFGEGSRLTVL.

The rearrangement links TRBV19 to TRBJ1-3; 8 bases align to TRBD1. The CDR3 is 16 residues long. After removal of 5 bases from V and 0 bases from J, the junction contained 6 bases not matched to a gene. In germline, CDR1 is LNHDA, CDR2 SQIVND (reference sequence). In nucleotides, the CDR3 is TGTGCCAGTAGTCCGAGACAGGGGAGCTCTGGAAACACCATATATTTT. This gives the protein CASSPRQGSSGNTIYF.

V usage is TRBV10-3 and J usage is TRBJ2-7; maybe TRBD1 (5 bases). Looked up from germline, CDR1 is ENHRY and CDR2 is SYGVKD. The ends were cut back, 8 bases at V and 4 bases at J, with 6 bases in the middle. The CDR3 runs to 10 residues. CDR3 loop: CAIGAYEQYF. The CDR3 DNA sequence: TGTGCCATCGGGGCTTACGAGCAGTACTTC.

This chain connects TRBV3-1 (or the pseudogene TRBV3-2) to TRBJ2-2, with 11 bases that match TRBD2. V trimming: 0 bases; J trimming: 3 bases; junction bases outside the gene matches: 3. Germline V CDR1 and CDR2: LGHDT, YNNKEL (reference sequence). The CDR3 loop spans 17 amino acids. CDR3 region: CASSQEPGLADTGELFF. The CDR3 nucleotides read TGTGCCAGCAGCCAAGAGCCGGGACTAGCGGACACCGGGGAGCTGTTTTTT.

The V call is TRBV7-6, the J call TRBJ1-5, with TRBD1 identical over 7 bases. Germline V gene sequence: CDR1 SGHVS, CDR2 FNYEAQ. V lost 1 base, J lost 4 bases, and 4 bases stayed unmatched. The CDR3 is 15 amino acids. The DNA of the CDR3 is TGTGCCAGCAGCTTAGAGGGGGCAGCTAATCAGCCCCAGCATTTT. Amino acids: CASSLEGAANQPQHF.

J is TRBJ1-6 and V is TRBV7-2; D remains unclear. V dropped 6 bases and J dropped 0 bases, with 9 bases sitting between them. Germline V CDR1 and CDR2: SGHTA, FQGNSA. The CDR3 contains 15 residues. CDR3 residues: CASRRSVSYNSPLHF. In DNA form, the CDR3 reads TGTGCCAGCAGGAGATCGGTCTCCTATAATTCACCCCTCCACTTT.

The chain links TRBV4-3 to TRBJ2-1, with D unclear. The V gene's germline CDR1 is LGHNA and CDR2 YSLEER. V was shortened by 1 base and J by 9 bases, with 13 bases between the two germline ends. The CDR3 spans 14 residues. CDR3 DNA: TGCGCCAGCAGCCAAGGGGTCCCCGCGGCTGAGCAGTTCTTC. It yields the protein CASSQGVPAAEQFF.

The chain is built from TRBV11-3 and TRBJ2-7, with 7 bases fitting TRBD2. The trim removed 5 bases at V and 7 bases at J, leaving 20 bases unmatched. The germline V gene has CDR1 SGHNT and CDR2 YENEEA. This CDR3 is built from 17 residues. This CDR3 reads CASSIQRGAGVTGEQYF. The CDR3 nucleotides read TGTGCCAGCAGCATACAGAGGGGTGCGGGAGTAACGGGGGAGCAGTACTTC.

The chain employs TRBV30 and TRBJ2-1, with TRBD1 as a possible D gene (5 bases). The germline V gene has CDR1 GTSNPN and CDR2 SVGIG (reference sequence). Between the trimmed V and J ends, which lost 3 bases and 6 bases, there was a span of 12 bases. This CDR3 region has 13 residues. The CDR3 coding sequence is TGTGCCTGGAGCCGGCCCCAGGGCAATGAGCAGTTCTTC. Protein: CAWSRPQGNEQFF.

This chain uses TRBV19 with TRBJ1-4, with 9 bases fitting TRBD1. This CDR3 is built from 15 residues. With 2 bases clipped from V and 8 bases from J, the junction kept 6 bases outside the gene matches. Per germline, CDR1 LNHDA and CDR2 SQIVND (reference sequence). CDR3 loop: CASSIPGQGHEKLFF. Here the CDR3 DNA reads TGTGCCAGTAGTATACCGGGACAGGGTCACGAAAAACTGTTTTTT.

This clone was detected only a few times. J is TRBJ1-5 and V is TRBV19, with D unresolved. This CDR3 contains 17 residues. CDR1 is LNHDA, CDR2 SQIVND, per germline (reference sequence). Deletions cut 3 bases from V and 0 bases from J, with 15 bases between. CDR3 protein: CASSIGRAEYSNQPQHF. The CDR3 DNA reads as TGTGCCAGTAGTATTGGGCGGGCAGAATATAGCAATCAGCCCCAGCATTTT.

The V call is TRBV6-5, the J call TRBJ2-7; the match to TRBD1 covers 7 bases. CDR3 length: 15 residues. The trim removed 10 bases at V and 2 bases at J, leaving 14 bases unmatched. The V gene's germline CDR1 is MNHEY and CDR2 SVGAGI. The CDR3 reads CATTSIRDSPYEQYF. CDR3 in DNA: TGTGCCACCACCTCGATTCGGGACAGTCCCTACGAGCAGTACTTC.

Details on this clone: One junction end does not reproduce the germline sequence, and a read error may be involved. This chain links TRBV7-9 with TRBJ2-4; D not certain. Germline values: CDR1 SEHNR, CDR2 FQNEAQ (reference sequence). The CDR3 runs 9 residues. The CDR3 region is CASSLEEFF. CDR3 nucleotide sequence: TGTGCCAGCAGCTTAGAGGAGTTTTTC.

The rearrangement uses TRBV7-2 and TRBJ1-4, with a possible D match to TRBD1 (5 bases). This CDR3 region has 15 residues. Per the germline V gene, CDR1 is SGHTA and CDR2 is FQGNSA. Trimming removed 2 bases at V and 3 bases at J, with 10 bases between. The CDR3 loop is CASSLYQGSNEKLFF. The CDR3 bases are TGTGCCAGCAGCTTATATCAGGGTTCTAATGAAAAACTGTTTTTT. Full variable domain (outside the CDR3, taken from reference TRBV7-2 and TRBJ1-4): GAGVSQSPSNKVTEKGKDVELRCDPISGHTALYWYRQSLGQGLEFLIYFQGNSAPDKSGLPSDRFSAERTGGSVSTLTIQRTQQEDSAVYLCASSLYQGSNEKLFFGSGTQLSVL.

The chain recombines TRBV11-2 with TRBJ1-4; 9 bases agree with TRBD1. V lost 5 bases to trimming and J lost 5 bases; unmatched junction nucleotides: 3. This CDR3 comprises 14 residues. Germline CDR1 and CDR2: SGHAT and FQNNGV. DNA for the CDR3: TGTGCCAGCAGCACCGGGACAGGGAATGAAAAACTGTTTTTT. This encodes CASSTGTGNEKLFF.

This clone was observed a handful of times. The V and J genes are TRBV19 and TRBJ2-3; D perhaps matches TRBD1 (5 bases). V shed 8 bases and J shed 4 bases, with 7 bases lying between them. From germline, CDR1 is LNHDA and CDR2 SQIVND (reference sequence). The CDR3 has 11 residues. This CDR3 is CASLGPDTQYF. CDR3 in DNA: TGTGCCAGTCTGGGGCCAGATACGCAGTATTTT.

The chain links TRBV10-3 to TRBJ2-7, with 8 bases matching TRBD1. Germline assignment: CDR1 ENHRY and CDR2 SYGVKD. V shed 7 bases and J 3 bases; nucleotides not matched to a gene: 8. The CDR3 runs 14 residues. The CDR3 region has the DNA TGTGCCATCACGCCGGGACAGGCGATCTACGAGCAGTACTTC. Translated: CAITPGQAIYEQYF.

The chain employs TRBV12-5 and TRBJ1-1; TRBD1 might be the D (6 bases). V gave up 5 bases and J gave up 0 bases, with 16 bases separating them. The V gene's germline CDR1 is LGHNT and CDR2 FRNRAP. This CDR3 has 16 residues. CDR3 loop: CASGVLPGELNTEAFF. CDR3 in DNA: TGTGCTAGTGGTGTTCTCCCAGGGGAACTGAACACTGAAGCTTTCTTT.

The CDR3 loop is CASSFPGTGGPISNQPQHF. The CDR3 coding sequence is TGTGCCAGCAGCTTTCCCGGGACAGGGGGTCCCATTAGCAATCAGCCCCAGCATTTT. This chain joins TRBV21-1 and TRBJ1-5; whether TRBD1, the table's D call, matches the DNA was not checked. TRBV21-1 constitutes a pseudogene. The length of the CDR3 is 19 residues.

The chain is built from TRBV5-6 and TRBJ1-3; maybe TRBD1 (5 bases). The CDR3 loop spans 15 amino acids. Trimming left V 4 bases short and J 8 bases short, with 19 bases between. Germline lookup yields CDR1 SGHDT and CDR2 YYEEEE. In DNA, the CDR3 is TGTGCCAGCAGCCCGGGACTCCTGAGAAGGGACACCATATATTTT. This encodes CASSPGLLRRDTIYF.